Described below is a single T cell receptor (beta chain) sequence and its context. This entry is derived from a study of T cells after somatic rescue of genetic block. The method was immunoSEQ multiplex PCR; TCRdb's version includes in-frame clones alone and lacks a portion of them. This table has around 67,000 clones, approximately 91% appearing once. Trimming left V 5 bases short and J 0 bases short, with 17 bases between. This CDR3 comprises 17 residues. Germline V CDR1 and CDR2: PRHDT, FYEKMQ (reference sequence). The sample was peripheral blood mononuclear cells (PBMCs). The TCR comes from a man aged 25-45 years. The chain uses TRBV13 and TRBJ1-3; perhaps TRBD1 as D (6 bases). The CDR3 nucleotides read TGTGCCAGCAGCGCTAGACAGGCCCGGAGCTCTGGAAACACCATATATTTT. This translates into CASSARQARSSGNTIYF. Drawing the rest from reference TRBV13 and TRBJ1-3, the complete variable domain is AAGVIQSPRHLIKEKRETATLKCYPIPRHDTVYWYQQGPGQDPQFLISFYEKMQSDKGSIPDRFSAQQFSDYHSELNMSSLELGDSALYFCASSARQARSSGNTIYFGEGSWLTVV.